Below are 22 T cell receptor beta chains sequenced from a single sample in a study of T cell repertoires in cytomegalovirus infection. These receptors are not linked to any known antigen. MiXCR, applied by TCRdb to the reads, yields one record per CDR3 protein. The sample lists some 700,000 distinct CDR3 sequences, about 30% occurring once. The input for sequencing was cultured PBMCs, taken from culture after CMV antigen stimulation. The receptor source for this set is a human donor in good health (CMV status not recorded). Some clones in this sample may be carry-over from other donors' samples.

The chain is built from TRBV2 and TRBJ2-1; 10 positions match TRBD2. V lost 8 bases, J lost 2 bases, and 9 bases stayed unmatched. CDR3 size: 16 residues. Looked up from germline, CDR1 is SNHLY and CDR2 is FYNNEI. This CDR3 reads CASRNLAGATYNEQFF. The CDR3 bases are TGTGCCAGCCGAAACCTAGCGGGGGCCACCTACAATGAGCAGTTCTTC.

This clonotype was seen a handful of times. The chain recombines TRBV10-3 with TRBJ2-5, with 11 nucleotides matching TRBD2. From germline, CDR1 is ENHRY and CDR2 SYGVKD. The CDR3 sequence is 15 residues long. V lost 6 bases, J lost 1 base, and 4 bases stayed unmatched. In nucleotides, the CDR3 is TGTGCCATCAGCGGGACTAGCGGTTCCCAAGAGACCCAGTACTTC. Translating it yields CAISGTSGSQETQYF.

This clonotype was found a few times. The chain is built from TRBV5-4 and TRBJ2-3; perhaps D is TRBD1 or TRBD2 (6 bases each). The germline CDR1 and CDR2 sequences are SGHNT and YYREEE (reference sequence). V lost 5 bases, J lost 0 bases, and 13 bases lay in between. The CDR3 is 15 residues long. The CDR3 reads CASRRDQGSTDTQYF. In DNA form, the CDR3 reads TGTGCCAGCAGGCGGGACCAGGGGAGCACAGATACGCAGTATTTT.

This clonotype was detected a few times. CDR3 coding DNA: TGTGCCAGCAGCTTAGCGGGGGGATCTAACTATGGCTACACCTTC. Its protein is CASSLAGGSNYGYTF. This sequence joins TRBV7-2 and TRBJ1-2, with TRBD1 as a possible D gene (5 bases). Germline V gene lookup returns CDR1 SGHTA and CDR2 FQGNSA. V lost 0 bases to trimming and J lost 0 bases, with 8 bases between them. The CDR3 contains 15 residues.

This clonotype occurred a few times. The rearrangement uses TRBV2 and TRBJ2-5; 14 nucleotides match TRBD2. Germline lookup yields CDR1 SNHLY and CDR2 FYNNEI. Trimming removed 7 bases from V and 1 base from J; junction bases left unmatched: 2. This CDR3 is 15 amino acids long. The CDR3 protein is CASTGTSGSQETQYF. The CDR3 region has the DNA TGTGCCAGCACTGGGACTAGCGGGAGCCAAGAGACCCAGTACTTC.

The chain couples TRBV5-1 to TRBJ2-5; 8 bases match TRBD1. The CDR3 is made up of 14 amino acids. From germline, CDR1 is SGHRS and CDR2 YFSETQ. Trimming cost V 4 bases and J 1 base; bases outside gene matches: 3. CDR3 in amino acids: CASSHDRGQETQYF. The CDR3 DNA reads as TGCGCCAGCAGCCATGACAGGGGCCAAGAGACCCAGTACTTC.

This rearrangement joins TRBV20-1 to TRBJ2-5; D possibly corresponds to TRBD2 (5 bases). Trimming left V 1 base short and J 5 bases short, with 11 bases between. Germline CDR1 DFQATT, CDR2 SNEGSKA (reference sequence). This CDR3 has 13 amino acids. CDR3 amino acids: CSARGTVAETQYF. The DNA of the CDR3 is TGCAGTGCTAGAGGGACTGTAGCGGAGACCCAGTACTTC.

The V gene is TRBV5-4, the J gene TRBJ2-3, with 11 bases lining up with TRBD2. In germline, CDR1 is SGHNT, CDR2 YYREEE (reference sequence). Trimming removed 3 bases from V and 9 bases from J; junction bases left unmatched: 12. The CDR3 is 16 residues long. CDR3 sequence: CASSWAGTSGGSTQYF. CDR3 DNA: TGTGCCAGCAGCTGGGCTGGGACTAGCGGTGGTTCGACGCAGTATTTT.

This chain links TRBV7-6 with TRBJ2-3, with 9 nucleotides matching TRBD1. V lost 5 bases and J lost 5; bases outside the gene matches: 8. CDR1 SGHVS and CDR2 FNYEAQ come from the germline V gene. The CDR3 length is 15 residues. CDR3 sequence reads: CASSLTGGNLDTQYF. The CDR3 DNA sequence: TGTGCCAGCAGCCTGACAGGGGGTAATCTAGATACGCAGTATTTT.

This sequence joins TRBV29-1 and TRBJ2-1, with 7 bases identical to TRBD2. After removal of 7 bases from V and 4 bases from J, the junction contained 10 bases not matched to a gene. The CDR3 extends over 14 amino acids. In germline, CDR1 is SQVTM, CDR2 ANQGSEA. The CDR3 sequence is CSAEGGLMYNEQFF. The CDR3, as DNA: TGCAGCGCCGAGGGAGGGCTAATGTACAATGAGCAGTTCTTC.

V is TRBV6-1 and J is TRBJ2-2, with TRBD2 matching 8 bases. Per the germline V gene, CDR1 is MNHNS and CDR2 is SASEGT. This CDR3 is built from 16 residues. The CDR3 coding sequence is TGTGCTACAAGGACTAGCATCTTCCGAACCACCGGGGAGCTGTTTTTT. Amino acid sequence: CATRTSIFRTTGELFF.

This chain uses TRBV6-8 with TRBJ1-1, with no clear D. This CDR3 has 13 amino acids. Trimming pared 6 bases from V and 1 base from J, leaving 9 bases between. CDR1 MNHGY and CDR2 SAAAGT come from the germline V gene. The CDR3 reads CASSFKWNTEAFF. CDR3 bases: TGTGCCAGCAGCTTTAAATGGAACACTGAAGCTTTCTTT.

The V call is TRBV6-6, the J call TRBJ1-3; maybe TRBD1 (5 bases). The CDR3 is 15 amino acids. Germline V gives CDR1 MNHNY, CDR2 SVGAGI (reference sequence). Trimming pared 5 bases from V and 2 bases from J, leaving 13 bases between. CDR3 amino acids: CASSPLGGAGNTIYF. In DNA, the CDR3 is TGTGCCAGCAGTCCCCTGGGAGGGGCTGGAAACACCATATATTTT.

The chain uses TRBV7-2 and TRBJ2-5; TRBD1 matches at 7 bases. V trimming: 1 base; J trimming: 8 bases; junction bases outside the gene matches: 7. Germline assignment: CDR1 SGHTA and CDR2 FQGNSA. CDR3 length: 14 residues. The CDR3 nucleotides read TGTGCCAGCAGCTTAGGACAGGGTTCAAATACCCAGTACTTC. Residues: CASSLGQGSNTQYF.

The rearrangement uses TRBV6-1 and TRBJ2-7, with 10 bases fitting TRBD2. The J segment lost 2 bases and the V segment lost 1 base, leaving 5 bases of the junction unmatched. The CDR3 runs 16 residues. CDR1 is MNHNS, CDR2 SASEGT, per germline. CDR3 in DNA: TGTGCCAGCAGTGAAGGGGCTAGCGGGGGCACCTACGAGCAGTACTTC. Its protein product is CASSEGASGGTYEQYF.

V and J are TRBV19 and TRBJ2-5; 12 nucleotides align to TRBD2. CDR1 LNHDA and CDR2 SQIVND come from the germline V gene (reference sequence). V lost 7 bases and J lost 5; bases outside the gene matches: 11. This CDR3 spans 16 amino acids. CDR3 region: CASTSRLAGVGETQYF. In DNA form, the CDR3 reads TGTGCCAGTACCTCTAGACTAGCGGGAGTCGGCGAGACCCAGTACTTC.

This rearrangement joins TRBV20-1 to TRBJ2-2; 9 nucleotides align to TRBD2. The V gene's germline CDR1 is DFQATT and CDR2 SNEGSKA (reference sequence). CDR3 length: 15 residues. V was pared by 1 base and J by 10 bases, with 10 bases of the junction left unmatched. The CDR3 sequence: CSARARTSDSTELFF. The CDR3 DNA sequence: TGCAGTGCTAGAGCTAGGACTAGCGACTCGACGGAGCTGTTTTTT.

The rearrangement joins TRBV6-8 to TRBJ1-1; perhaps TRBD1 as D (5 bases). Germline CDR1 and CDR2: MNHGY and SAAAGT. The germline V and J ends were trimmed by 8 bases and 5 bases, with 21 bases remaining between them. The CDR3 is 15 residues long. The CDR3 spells CASLFRGGAGTEAFF. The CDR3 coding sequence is TGTGCCAGCCTGTTCCGGGGGGGAGCGGGTACTGAAGCTTTCTTT.

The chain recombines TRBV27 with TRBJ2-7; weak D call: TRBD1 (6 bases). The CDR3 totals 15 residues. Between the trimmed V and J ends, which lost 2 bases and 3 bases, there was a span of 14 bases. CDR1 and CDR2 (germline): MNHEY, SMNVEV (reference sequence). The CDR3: CASSLRHRAYYEQYF. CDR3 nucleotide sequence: TGTGCCAGCAGTTTACGGCACAGGGCTTACTACGAGCAGTACTTC.

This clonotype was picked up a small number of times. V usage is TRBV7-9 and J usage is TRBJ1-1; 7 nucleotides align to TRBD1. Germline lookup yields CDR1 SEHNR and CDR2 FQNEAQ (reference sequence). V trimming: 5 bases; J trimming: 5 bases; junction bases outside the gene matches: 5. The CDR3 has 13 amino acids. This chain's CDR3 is CASSARQGTEAFF. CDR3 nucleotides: TGTGCCAGCAGCGCCAGACAGGGTACTGAAGCTTTCTTT.

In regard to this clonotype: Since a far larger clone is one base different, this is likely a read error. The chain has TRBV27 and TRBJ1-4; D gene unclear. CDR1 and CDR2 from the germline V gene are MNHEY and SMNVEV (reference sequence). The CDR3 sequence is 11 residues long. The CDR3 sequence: CTSSLGEKLFF. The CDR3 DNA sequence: TGTACCAGCAGTTTAGGTGAAAAACTGTTTTTT.

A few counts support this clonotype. CDR3 sequence reads: CASSSRAYGYTF. The CDR3 DNA reads as TGTGCCAGCAGCTCGCGGGCATATGGCTACACCTTC. V and J are TRBV7-2 and TRBJ1-2, with D uncertain. Per germline, CDR1 SGHTA and CDR2 FQGNSA. The CDR3 extends over 12 amino acids. The V gene lost 4 bases and the J gene lost 5 bases, with 8 bases spanning the gap.